The clone carrying this T cell receptor beta chain showed up many times. Its antigen is as yet unknown. Individual cDNA molecules were tagged with unique molecular identifiers. One entry per CDR3 protein, called by TCRdb with MiXCR from the 5' RACE reads. This sample carries more than 90,000 distinct CDR3 sequences, over 10% of them seen once, and the ten largest clones take 2% to 2.5%. These data belong to a study of early T cells in non-severe SARS-CoV-2 infection. Study-level results: Anti-spike CD8 responses were favored in VDJdb matching, and private and CD4 specificities were missed.

J gave up 0 bases and V 4 bases, and 7 bases lay outside the gene matches. This CDR3 has 15 amino acids. CDR1 and CDR2 (germline): SGHRS, YFSETQ. The sample comprised whole blood. V usage is TRBV5-1 and J usage is TRBJ2-7, with 7 bases aligning to TRBD1. The receptor was isolated from an adult who was a healthcare worker with PCR-confirmed SARS-CoV-2 infection or an uninfected control (not recorded which). Written as DNA, the CDR3 is TGCGCCAGCAGCACCAGACAGGGCCCCTCCTACGAGCAGTACTTC. It is translated as CASSTRQGPSYEQYF.